This entry concerns a single T cell receptor (beta chain). The clone's antigen remains unknown. Base-call qualities are not available, and no considerably larger clone is one nucleotide away. The donors were healthy, HIV-negative adults with no recently reported acute infections or vaccinations. Every donor was a Caucasian adult living in Nashville, Tennessee, USA. Magnetic negative selection was used to enrich CD4+ T cells, after which naive cells were positively selected on CD45RA and the negative fraction became the memory subset. Blood was obtained by leukapheresis, after which PBMCs were separated by Ficoll-Histopaque density gradient centrifugation and cryopreserved in liquid nitrogen vapor phase. Analytical flow cytometry was used to check the purity and quantity of every magnetically sorted T cell population. Each sorted fraction had its genomic DNA isolated and then quantified by UV absorbance on a Nanodrop 2000c.

These data are taken from a study of shared clonotypes between healthy human individuals (dated by TCRdb to 2020 to 2022). Describing the broader study: A few men and two women, aged 18 to 49 years, made up the cohort. For each donor, CD4 naive and CD4 memory were each run on three plates, CD8 naive on two plates, and CD8 memory on one plate. To estimate repertoire size and how much clonotypes are shared between individuals, the study performed deep sequencing of blood TCR repertoires from 4 to 6 healthy adults. To increase sequencing depth and limit assay-specific biases, different laboratories used diverse techniques to prepare libraries and sequence TCR repertoires. Per donor, leukapheresis produced somewhere between about 0.94 and 10 billion PBMCs. The research as a whole found: Around 5.4% of naive CD4, approximately 3.7% of naive CD8, roughly 2.5% of memory CD4, and 0.4% of memory CD8 clonotypes were shared across several donors. Only blood was sampled, and tissue TCR repertoires likely differ from those in blood. Rarefaction of sorted-subset datasets indicated incomplete sequencing despite the large sequencing depth. Estimated clonotype richness was generally larger for naive than for memory subsets. Compared with non-shared clonotypes, clonotypes shared by all four sorted-subset donors had higher generation probabilities. Because the study included only a small number of donors, the genetic and exposure-history diversity represented was limited. Pairwise subsampling led to the expectation that sequencing depth would affect the degree of clonotype sharing among donors.

TCR CDR3 regions were amplified from genomic DNA by multiplex PCR using the deep immunoSEQ assay. Extracted genomic DNA from each cell subset was spread evenly across all wells of several immunoSEQ 96-well plates, with each plate serving as a replicate. For sorted subsets, about 200 ng genomic DNA, equal to 25,000 to 35,000 T cell genomes, was loaded into each replicate PCR. Purified libraries were quantified with a Qubit 3.0 fluorometer, sized on a Bioanalyzer 2100, and re-quantified with the KAPA Library Quantification kit. Every immunoSEQ 96-well plate was sequenced on a dedicated single-read 150-cycle Illumina NextSeq 550 flow cell. The original methods were these. The immunoSEQ output contained only junctional sequences without quality scores, so filtering could not match that applied to full-length reads. Sequences were annotated with PyIR, a Python wrapper for IgBLAST v1.9, using IMGT germline references to assign V/J genes and CDR3. Reads with weak V/J assignments (E-value above 1e-6), missing CDR3, stop codons, out-of-frame junctions, or ambiguous translated residues were removed. V3J clonotypes were defined by identical inferred V gene, J gene, and CDR3 amino acid sequence. The percentage overlap between two repertoires was calculated by dividing the number of shared unique clonotypes by the size of the smaller repertoire. Three approaches were used to assess repertoire richness: RTK rarefaction, the Chao1 estimator, and Recon v2.1 estimates of unobserved clonotypes. For all TCRbeta clonotypes obtained by the gDNA method from four donors, generation probabilities were computed with OLGA. The clones in this table, taken by TCRdb from immuneACCESS, are in-frame only. Not every clone is retained; where verified, under half of the shortfall comes from an unresolved V gene, and the cause of the rest is unknown. That table is the source of V, J and clone size, and D and trimming were worked out from the DNA. The sample has over 2 million clones on record, 85% to 95% of them singletons. 0.13% of the sample lies in the top ten.

V is reduced by 3 bases and J by 3 bases, leaving a spacing of 10 bases between them. The CDR3 covers 13 residues, taking in both the cysteine and the phenylalanine. Only the CDR3 portion is preserved as DNA: 39 bases, with reading frame beginning at the first base. Taken from the germline V gene, the CDR1 and CDR2 loops are SGDLS and YYNGEE. The sequence was obtained from a man younger than 35 in good health. This sequence uses TRBV9 and TRBJ2-7; matching of 6 bases hints at TRBD2 as the D gene. The sample comprised naive CD4+ T cells sorted from blood. What this sample's cell subset or site label stands for: CD45RA+ positively selected. The nucleotide sequence is given as TGTGCCAGCAGCGCGGGACTCGACTACGAGCAGTACTTC. Translated, this gives CASSAGLDYEQYF. Outside the CDR3, residues come from the reference TRBV9 and TRBJ2-7 proteins, so the full variable domain is: DSGVTQTPKHLITATGQRVTLRCSPRSGDLSVYWYQQSLDQGLQFLIQYYNGEERAKGNILERFSAQQFPDLHSELNLSSLELGDSALYFCASSAGLDYEQYFGPGTRLTVT.